Sequencing of this T cell receptor beta chain was carried out in a study of T cells in Graves' hyperthyroidism and ophthalmopathy. TCR beta CDR3 region amplification was performed from RNA transcripts. The TCR CDR3 was amplified in a first-round RT-PCR using the HTBI primer set. TCRdb fed the multiplex PCR reads into MiXCR, producing one record per CDR3 protein. The table lists some 580,000 distinct CDR3 sequences, approximately 16% of them singletons, with approximately 3.5% in the top ten. Study-wide points: The model made its ophthalmopathy prediction, and onset followed a median approximately six months later.

The table lists this clonotype with many counts. The antigen remains unidentified. CDR3 length: 15 residues. Germline lookup yields CDR1 SNHLY and CDR2 FYNNEI. Trimming stripped 3 bases from V and 7 bases from J, with 16 bases between. Based on clinical symptoms, serum thyroxine and TRAb, thyroid ultrasound and orbital computed tomography, diagnoses were reached. The sample consisted of blood. The receptor was derived from a woman aged 40 to 50 with Graves' ophthalmopathy. This rearrangement joins TRBV2 to TRBJ1-5; possibly TRBD1 for D (5 bases). CDR3 DNA sequence: TGTGCCAGCAGTGAGGCACAGGCGGTCGGGCAGCCCCAGCATTTT. Translated, it gives CASSEAQAVGQPQHF.